This T cell receptor (beta chain) emerged from a study of a mutant IDH1 vaccine in newly diagnosed glioma. Overall study context: Onset of vaccination occurred 4-6 weeks following radiotherapy alone, or with temozolomide cycles.

Time point: week 47, end of study. Doses comprised 300 ug of mutant IDH1 20-mer peptide each, plus topical imiquimod. The donors' diagnosis was new WHO grade 3 or 4 astrocytoma that was IDH1-mutant and ATRX-lost. Generated by immunoSEQ multiplex PCR, the TCRdb table keeps only in-frame clones and is missing some. The sample holds tens of thousands of clones; about 81% are singletons and the top ten take 3.5% to 5.5%. Turning to this clone: Its specificity is not known.

The CDR3 extends over 13 amino acids. Deletions cut 0 bases from V and 10 bases from J, with 15 bases between. Germline CDR1 GTSNPN, CDR2 SVGIG (reference sequence). This TCR was recovered from a woman in her 30s with glioma. Some clones in this sample may be carry-over from other donors' samples. The starting material was PBMCs, obtained from a glioma patient whose treatment included an IDH1 peptide vaccine. The rearrangement uses TRBV30 and TRBJ1-1; no firm D call. For the CDR3, the DNA is TGTGCCTGGAGTGTATGGGTGCAGAGGGTAGCTTTCTTT. Protein: CAWSVWVQRVAFF.